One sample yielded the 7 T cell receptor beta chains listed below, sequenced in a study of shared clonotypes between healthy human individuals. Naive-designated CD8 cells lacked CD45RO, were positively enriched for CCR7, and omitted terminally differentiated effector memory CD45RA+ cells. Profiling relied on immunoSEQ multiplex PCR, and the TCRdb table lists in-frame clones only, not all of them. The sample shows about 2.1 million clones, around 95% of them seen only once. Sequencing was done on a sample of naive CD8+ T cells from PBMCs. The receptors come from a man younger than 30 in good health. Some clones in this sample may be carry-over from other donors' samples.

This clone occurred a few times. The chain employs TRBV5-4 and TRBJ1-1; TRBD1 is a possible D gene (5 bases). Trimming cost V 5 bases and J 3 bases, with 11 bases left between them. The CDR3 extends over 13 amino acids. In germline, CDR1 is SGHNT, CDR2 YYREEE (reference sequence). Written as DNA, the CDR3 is TGTGCCAGCAGTCTTATGGGACACACTGAAGCTTTCTTT. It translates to CASSLMGHTEAFF. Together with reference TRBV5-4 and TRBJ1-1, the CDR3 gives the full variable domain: ETGVTQSPTHLIKTRGQQVTLRCSSQSGHNTVSWYQQALGQGPQFIFQYYREEENGRGNFPPRFSGLQFPNYSSELNVNALELDDSALYLCASSLMGHTEAFFGQGTRLTVV.

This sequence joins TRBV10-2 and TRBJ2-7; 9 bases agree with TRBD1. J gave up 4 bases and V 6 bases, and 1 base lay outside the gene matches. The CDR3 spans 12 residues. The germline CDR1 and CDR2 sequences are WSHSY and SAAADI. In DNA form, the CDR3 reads TGCGCCAGCAGGGACAGGGGATACGAGCAGTACTTC. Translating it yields CASRDRGYEQYF.

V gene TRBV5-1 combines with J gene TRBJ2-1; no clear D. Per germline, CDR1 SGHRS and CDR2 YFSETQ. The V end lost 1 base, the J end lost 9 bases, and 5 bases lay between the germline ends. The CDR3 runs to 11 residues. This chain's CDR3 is CASSLNFEQFF. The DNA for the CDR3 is TGCGCCAGCAGCTTGAATTTTGAGCAGTTCTTC.

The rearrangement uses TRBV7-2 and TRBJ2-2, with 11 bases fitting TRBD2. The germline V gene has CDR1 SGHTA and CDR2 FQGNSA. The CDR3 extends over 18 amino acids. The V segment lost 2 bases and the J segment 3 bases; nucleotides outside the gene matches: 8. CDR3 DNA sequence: TGTGCCAGCAGCTTAAAGGCTAGCGGGAGGTCTGACACCGGGGAGCTGTTTTTT. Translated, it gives CASSLKASGRSDTGELFF.

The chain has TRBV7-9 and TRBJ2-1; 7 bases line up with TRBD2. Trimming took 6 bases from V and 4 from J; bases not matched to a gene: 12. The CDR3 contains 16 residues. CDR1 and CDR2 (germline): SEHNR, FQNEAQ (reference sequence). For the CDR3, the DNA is TGTGCCAGCAGAGGGTCTAGCGGTTTACAATACAATGAGCAGTTCTTC. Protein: CASRGSSGLQYNEQFF.

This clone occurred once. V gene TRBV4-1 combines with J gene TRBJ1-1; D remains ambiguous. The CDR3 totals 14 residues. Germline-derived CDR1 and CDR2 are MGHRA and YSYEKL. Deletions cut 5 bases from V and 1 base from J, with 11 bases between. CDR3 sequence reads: CASSFQLGNTEAFF. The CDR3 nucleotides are TGCGCCAGCAGCTTCCAACTGGGGAACACTGAAGCTTTCTTT.

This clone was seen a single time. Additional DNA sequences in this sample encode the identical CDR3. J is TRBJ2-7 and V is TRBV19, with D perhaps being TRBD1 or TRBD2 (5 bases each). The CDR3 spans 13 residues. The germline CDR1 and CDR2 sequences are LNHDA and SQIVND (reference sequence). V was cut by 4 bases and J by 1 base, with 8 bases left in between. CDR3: CASSRDGSYEQYF. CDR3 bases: TGTGCCAGTAGTAGGGACGGATCCTACGAGCAGTACTTC.